This paragraph reports one T cell receptor beta chain. The antigen is not known. This record belongs to a study of cytomegalovirus exposure and HLA in healthy donors. Study-level results: A previous analysis found most TCR beta V segments productive roughly 87% or roughly 30% of the time.

Donors sampled were nominally healthy, though unrecorded immune exposures were likely. Use of 60 Vbeta and 13 Jbeta primers characterized the PCR. Per the study methods: As a later analysis found, there were 80 million to 90 million unique TCR beta chains, of which roughly 11 million were shared. Clones were sequenced by immunoSEQ multiplex PCR, and TCRdb holds only the in-frame ones, with some missing. Clone size and the V and J calls come from that table; the DNA yielded D and trimming. This table has around 94,000 clones, around 57% appearing once. The V and J ends lost 10 bases and 0 bases, in that order; junction bases with no gene match: 10. CDR1 SNHLY and CDR2 FYNNEI come from the germline V gene. The CDR3 runs to 15 residues.

The sequenced sample consisted of PBMCs. This sequence was found in a human donor in good health. The V call is TRBV2, the J call TRBJ2-3; 7 positions match TRBD2. The CDR3 DNA follows: TGTGCCACCCAGCGGAGTAGCGGGAGCACAGATACGCAGTATTTT. As protein: CATQRSSGSTDTQYF.